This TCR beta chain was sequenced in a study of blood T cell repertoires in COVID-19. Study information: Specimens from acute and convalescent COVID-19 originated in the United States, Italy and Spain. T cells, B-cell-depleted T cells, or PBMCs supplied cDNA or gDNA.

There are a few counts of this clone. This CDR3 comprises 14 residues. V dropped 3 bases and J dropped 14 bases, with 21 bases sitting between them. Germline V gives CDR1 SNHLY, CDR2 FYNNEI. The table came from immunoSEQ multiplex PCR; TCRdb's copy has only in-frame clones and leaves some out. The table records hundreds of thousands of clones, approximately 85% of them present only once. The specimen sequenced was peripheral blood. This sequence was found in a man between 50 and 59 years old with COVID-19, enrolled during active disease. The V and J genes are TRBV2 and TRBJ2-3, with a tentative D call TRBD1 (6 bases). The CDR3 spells CASSDSREGQNLYF. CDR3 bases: TGTGCCAGCAGTGATTCCCGAGAAGGACAGAATCTGTATTTT.